The 30 T cell receptor beta chains in this list originate from one sample, sequenced in a study of Tregs in tolerant kidney transplant recipients. Repertoires were generated with immunoSEQ multiplex PCR, while TCRdb's copy carries only in-frame clones and drops some. Here the sample spans roughly 64,000 clones, roughly 86% being singletons. The nonmyeloablative bone marrow transplants came from related graft donors, with transient mixed chimerism. Material: CD4+ T cells from blood (PBMCs), obtained 6 months after the transplant. Receptor source: a human patient who received a combined kidney and bone marrow transplant. Some T cells may possibly be graft donor cells.

V usage is TRBV5-1 and J usage is TRBJ2-1, with D possibly TRBD1 on 6 matching bases. Germline V CDR1 and CDR2: SGHRS, YFSETQ. Trimming shortened V by 5 bases and J by 8 bases, and 8 bases separated the two germline ends. The CDR3 length is 11 residues. For the CDR3, the DNA is TGCGCCAGCAGAGCAGGGGATGAGCAGTTCTTC. This sequence encodes CASRAGDEQFF.

The V call is TRBV25-1, the J call TRBJ2-1; 9 bases agree with TRBD1. Losses at the gene ends were 10 bases for V and 9 bases for J; bases not matched to a gene: 7. CDR1 MGHDK and CDR2 SYGVNS come from the germline V gene. The CDR3 consists of 12 residues. The CDR3: CATSGQGIEQFF. CDR3 in DNA: TGTGCCACCTCTGGACAGGGGATTGAGCAGTTCTTC.

The chain has TRBV7-9 and TRBJ2-3; 10 bases line up with TRBD1. This CDR3 spans 15 amino acids. V gave up 5 bases and J gave up 0 bases; unmatched junction bases: 2. Germline-derived CDR1 and CDR2 are SEHNR and FQNEAQ (reference sequence). CDR3 nucleotides: TGTGCCAGCAGCCGGACAGGGGGGAGCACAGATACGCAGTATTTT. Translated: CASSRTGGSTDTQYF. Supplemented by reference TRBV7-9 and TRBJ2-3, the full variable domain reads DTGVSQNPRHKITKRGQNVTFRCDPISEHNRLYWYRQTLGQGPEFLTYFQNEAQLEKSRLLSDRFSAERPKGSFSTLEIQRTEQGDSAMYLCASSRTGGSTDTQYFGPGTRLTVL.

This chain uses TRBV7-3 with TRBJ2-5; TRBD2 matches 9 bases. CDR3 size: 15 residues. V lost 5 bases, J lost 5 bases, and 9 bases stayed unmatched. Germline V CDR1 and CDR2: SGHTA, FQGTGA. The CDR3 sequence: CASSLTSGEGETQYF. Here the CDR3 DNA reads TGTGCCAGCAGCCTGACTAGCGGAGAGGGGGAGACCCAGTACTTC. The whole variable domain, filled in from reference TRBV7-3 and TRBJ2-5, reads GAGVSQTPSNKVTEKGKYVELRCDPISGHTALYWYRQSLGQGPEFLIYFQGTGAADDSGLPNDRFFAVRPEGSVSTLKIQRTERGDSAVYLCASSLTSGEGETQYFGPGTRLLVL.

The chain combines TRBV14 with TRBJ2-1; 15 nucleotides align to TRBD2. J gave up 7 bases and V 4 bases, and 5 bases lay outside the gene matches. Germline V gene sequence: CDR1 SGHDN, CDR2 FVKESK. The CDR3 spans 16 residues. The CDR3: CASSLTGTSGRNEQFF. The DNA for the CDR3 is TGTGCCAGCAGCCTGACCGGGACTAGCGGGAGGAATGAGCAGTTCTTC.

The rearrangement joins TRBV7-6 to TRBJ1-6; D possibly corresponds to TRBD1 (6 bases). There are 15 residues in the CDR3. V lost 5 bases, J lost 9 bases, and 17 bases lay in between. Germline CDR1 SGHVS, CDR2 FNYEAQ. The CDR3 protein is CASSPSIGGGSPLHF. CDR3 DNA sequence: TGTGCCAGCAGCCCCTCGATAGGGGGGGGTTCACCCCTCCACTTT.

This clone occurred once. The genes are TRBV29-1 and TRBJ2-5, with D possibly matching TRBD2 (6 bases). CDR1 is SQVTM, CDR2 ANQGSEA, per germline. The V and J ends lost 5 bases and 1 base respectively, with 11 bases between them. There are 13 residues in the CDR3. The CDR3 DNA reads TGCAGCGTTTCCCGCGGGACCCAAGAGACCCAGTACTTC. Its protein is CSVSRGTQETQYF.

The chain joins TRBV6-5 to TRBJ2-7; D might be TRBD1 (5 bases). V was pared by 5 bases and J by 3 bases, with 14 bases between. In germline, CDR1 is MNHEY, CDR2 SVGAGI. The CDR3 consists of 14 residues. CDR3 loop: CASSRSQGIYEQYF. CDR3 bases: TGTGCCAGCAGTCGCAGCCAGGGTATCTACGAGCAGTACTTC.

This clone is termed medium-sized (0.01 to 0.1%). The chain combines TRBV19 with TRBJ2-2, with 12 bases fitting TRBD2. Germline assignment: CDR1 LNHDA and CDR2 SQIVND (reference sequence). V was pared by 6 bases and J by 6 bases, with 11 bases of the junction left unmatched. CDR3 length: 17 amino acids. CDR3: CASSPKLLAGGPGELFF. The CDR3 nucleotides are TGTGCCAGTAGCCCAAAGCTCCTAGCGGGGGGGCCCGGGGAGCTGTTTTTT. The complete variable domain, with remaining parts taken from reference TRBV19 and TRBJ2-2, reads DGGITQSPKYLFRKEGQNVTLSCEQNLNHDAMYWYRQDPGQGLRLIYYSQIVNDFQKGDIAEGYSVSREKKESFPLTVTSAQKNPTAFYLCASSPKLLAGGPGELFFGEGSRLTVL.

This clone has just one count. The chain couples TRBV10-2 to TRBJ2-7; TRBD2 matches 11 bases. CDR1 and CDR2 (germline): WSHSY, SAAADI. This CDR3 is built from 14 residues. The V segment lost 8 bases and the J segment 3 bases; nucleotides outside the gene matches: 6. CDR3: CASGLTSGGYEQYF. The CDR3 nucleotides read TGCGCCAGCGGTTTAACTAGCGGGGGCTACGAGCAGTACTTC.

This chain joins TRBV5-3 and TRBJ1-3; D gene unclear. TRBV5-3 belongs to the ORF category, with a function that is uncertain. This CDR3 is built from 16 residues. The V end lost 1 base, the J end lost 2 bases, and 13 bases lay between the germline ends. This chain's CDR3 is CARSLHKREAGNTIYF. CDR3 DNA: TGTGCCAGAAGCTTGCATAAGAGAGAGGCTGGAAACACCATATATTTT.

The chain carries TRBV9 and TRBJ2-2; 12 nucleotides line up with TRBD2. Looked up from germline, CDR1 is SGDLS and CDR2 is YYNGEE. After removal of 5 bases from V and 7 bases from J, the junction contained 12 bases not matched to a gene. The CDR3 is 17 residues long. CDR3 residues: CASSMLAGGQNGGELFF. Here the CDR3 DNA reads TGTGCCAGCAGTATGCTAGCGGGGGGGCAGAATGGCGGGGAGCTGTTTTTT.

The chain joins TRBV14 to TRBJ2-3, with TRBD2 matching 7 bases. Trimming removed 3 bases from V and 0 bases from J; junction bases left unmatched: 6. The CDR3 sequence is 16 residues long. Germline assignment: CDR1 SGHDN and CDR2 FVKESK. Here the CDR3 DNA reads TGTGCCAGCAGCCACCTAAGGGAGGGTAGCACAGATACGCAGTATTTT. Amino acid sequence: CASSHLREGSTDTQYF.

The rearrangement joins TRBV9 to TRBJ2-5; 7 bases line up with TRBD1. Germline V gives CDR1 SGDLS, CDR2 YYNGEE. CDR3 size: 15 residues. Trimming cost V 3 bases and J 0 bases; bases outside gene matches: 5. The CDR3 nucleotides are TGTGCCAGCAGCGCCGGCGACAGGGACCAAGAGACCCAGTACTTC. It yields the protein CASSAGDRDQETQYF.

The CDR3 reads CASSNWWTPPYNEQFF. The CDR3 DNA is TGCGCCAGCAGCAATTGGTGGACTCCCCCCTACAATGAGCAGTTCTTC. This sequence joins TRBV5-1 and TRBJ2-1, with TRBD2 as a possible D gene (5 bases). Germline CDR1 is SGHRS and CDR2 is YFSETQ. V was clipped by 4 bases and J by 2 bases, with 16 bases between them. The CDR3 totals 16 residues.

V usage is TRBV28 and J usage is TRBJ1-1; maybe TRBD1 (6 bases). The CDR3 has 16 residues. The germline V and J ends were trimmed by 3 bases and 4 bases, with 18 bases remaining between them. The germline V gene encodes CDR1 MDHEN and CDR2 SYDVKM. DNA for the CDR3: TGTGCCAGCAGTTTCCCCTTACAGGGTATTGGCACTGAAGCTTTCTTT. Amino acids: CASSFPLQGIGTEAFF.

V is TRBV9 and J is TRBJ2-2; 7 bases map to TRBD1. The CDR3 consists of 15 residues. Unmatched junction bases numbered 8, after V lost 3 bases and J lost 6 bases. Germline lookup yields CDR1 SGDLS and CDR2 YYNGEE. The CDR3 reads CASSAHRGLAGELFF. For the CDR3, the DNA is TGTGCCAGCAGCGCCCACAGGGGTCTGGCCGGGGAGCTGTTTTTT.

This chain connects TRBV11-3 to TRBJ2-4; maybe TRBD1 (6 bases). The CDR3 length is 14 residues. Looked up from germline, CDR1 is SGHNT and CDR2 is YENEEA. V gave up 1 base and J gave up 3 bases, with 7 bases separating them. CDR3 in amino acids: CASSLAGDKNIQYF. DNA of the CDR3: TGTGCCAGCAGCTTAGCAGGGGACAAAAACATTCAGTACTTC.

A few counts support this clone. Other nucleotide sequences from this sample produce the same CDR3. The chain links TRBV6-1 to TRBJ1-6; 9 positions match TRBD1. CDR1 and CDR2 (germline): MNHNS, SASEGT. CDR3 length: 14 amino acids. V shed 6 bases and J 6 bases; nucleotides not matched to a gene: 3. This CDR3 reads CASRGTGINSPLHF. DNA for the CDR3: TGTGCCAGCAGGGGGACAGGGATTAATTCACCCCTCCACTTT.

The chain recombines TRBV12-5 with TRBJ2-2; 9 nucleotides align to TRBD2. The CDR3 is 16 residues long. Germline V CDR1 and CDR2: LGHNT, FRNRAP. Trimming took 5 bases from V and 1 from J; bases not matched to a gene: 5. The CDR3: CASGNLAGRNTGELFF. The CDR3 region has the DNA TGTGCTAGTGGTAATCTAGCGGGGAGGAACACCGGGGAGCTGTTTTTT.

This clone showed up just a few times. The chain carries TRBV6-1 and TRBJ1-1; a weak D match, TRBD1 (5 bases). This CDR3 spans 15 amino acids. Germline loops: CDR1 MNHNS, CDR2 SASEGT. V was trimmed by 8 bases and J by 4 bases, leaving 20 bases between them. DNA for the CDR3: TGTGCCAGCCGGGGGAGGGGATGGGCGGGCACTGAAGCTTTCTTT. It encodes CASRGRGWAGTEAFF.

This clone was counted a few times. The chain joins TRBV7-2 to TRBJ2-5; 15 bases align to TRBD2. This CDR3 is built from 16 residues. From germline, CDR1 is SGHTA and CDR2 FQGNSA. V shed 7 bases, J shed 5 bases, and the junction held 8 bases outside the gene matches. The CDR3 nucleotides read TGTGCCAGCACCACGGGACTAGCGGGGGGTAGGGAGACCCAGTACTTC. Residues: CASTTGLAGGRETQYF.

A word on this clone: The identical CDR3 is also encoded by other nucleotide sequences in the sample. J is TRBJ1-2 and V is TRBV4-3; 7 nucleotides line up with TRBD1. V shed 1 base and J 6 bases; nucleotides not matched to a gene: 5. CDR3 size: 14 residues. Germline V gives CDR1 LGHNA, CDR2 YSLEER. The CDR3 coding sequence is TGCGCCAGCAGCCAAGTGTCTACAGGGGATGGCTACACCTTC. Residues: CASSQVSTGDGYTF.

The chain carries TRBV9 and TRBJ2-3; 9 bases agree with TRBD1. The trim removed 5 bases at V and 2 bases at J, leaving 6 bases unmatched. The length of the CDR3 is 15 residues. Germline CDR1 SGDLS, CDR2 YYNGEE. The CDR3, as DNA: TGTGCCAGCAGACGGGACAGGGACTTCACAGATACGCAGTATTTT. Translation: CASRRDRDFTDTQYF.

The genes are TRBV5-4 and TRBJ2-2; 9 nucleotides line up with TRBD2. The CDR3 sequence is 17 residues long. After removal of 0 bases from V and 6 bases from J, the junction contained 9 bases not matched to a gene. Germline V CDR1 and CDR2: SGHNT, YYREEE (reference sequence). CDR3: CASSLASGDPRSGELFF. CDR3 in DNA: TGTGCCAGCAGCTTGGCTAGCGGGGACCCCCGTTCCGGGGAGCTGTTTTTT.

This sequence joins TRBV7-2 and TRBJ2-5, with TRBD1 as a possible D gene (6 bases). In germline, CDR1 is SGHTA, CDR2 FQGNSA. The CDR3 length is 16 residues. Trimming took off 4 bases at V and 3 bases at J, with 18 bases between the two ends. CDR3 DNA: TGTGCCAGCAGCTGGGAGTATGGGGGCCACGAAGAGACCCAGTACTTC. It codes for CASSWEYGGHEETQYF.

The chain carries TRBV7-3 and TRBJ2-1; TRBD2 aligns across 7 bases. V lost 7 bases and J lost 3; bases outside the gene matches: 3. The germline V gene encodes CDR1 SGHTA and CDR2 FQGTGA. The CDR3 contains 13 residues. The CDR3 DNA follows: TGTGCCAGCACGGCGGGAGTCTACAATGAGCAGTTCTTC. This translates into CASTAGVYNEQFF.

V usage is TRBV6-1 and J usage is TRBJ1-2, with TRBD1 as a possible D gene (6 bases). CDR1 and CDR2 from the germline V gene are MNHNS and SASEGT. The CDR3 is 14 residues long. V shed 7 bases and J shed 3 bases, with 15 bases lying between them. CDR3: CASTTRTVYYGYTF. The CDR3 coding sequence is TGTGCCAGCACCACTAGGACAGTATACTATGGCTACACCTTC.

This sequence joins TRBV5-1 and TRBJ2-5, with a possible D match to TRBD2 (6 bases). The DNA end is a closer match to TRBJ2-7, so the J assignment may be wrong. Per germline, CDR1 SGHRS and CDR2 YFSETQ. The CDR3 is 15 residues long. The CDR3 loop reads CASSSVGSGEYEQYF. The CDR3, as DNA: TGCGCCAGCAGCTCCGTGGGGTCGGGGGAGTACGAGCAGTACTTC.

This clone was observed once. The CDR3 DNA follows: TGTGCCAGTAGTATCTCGGGACAGTACAACTATGGCTACACCTTC. This gives the protein CASSISGQYNYGYTF. The V call is TRBV19, the J call TRBJ1-2; 7 nucleotides match TRBD1. Trimming cost V 3 bases and J 2 bases; bases outside gene matches: 6. The length of the CDR3 is 15 residues. Germline lookup yields CDR1 LNHDA and CDR2 SQIVND (reference sequence).